This passage covers 32 T cell receptor beta chains from one sample sequenced in a study of lung T cells in sarcoidosis with Löfgren's syndrome. TCRdb used MiXCR to reprocess the reads, holding one entry per CDR3 protein. This sample has roughly 20,000 distinct CDR3 sequences, with roughly 21% found just once. Sequenced material: CD4+ T cells from PBMCs. The receptors here all came from a human donor with sarcoidosis (Löfgren's syndrome or another form), or a control subject (not recorded which).

The table lists this clonotype with a count of one. Sequence at one end of the junction differs from germline and may be a read error. The J gene is TRBJ2-3, the V gene TRBV3-1; 9 bases align to TRBD2. Per germline, CDR1 LGHDT and CDR2 YNNKEL (reference sequence). This CDR3 spans 17 amino acids. CDR3 coding DNA: TGTGCCAGCAGCCAAGATCAGTGGACTAGCGTCACAGATAGGCAGTATTTT. The encoded protein is CASSQDQWTSVTDRQYF.

This clonotype is medium-sized. The V and J genes are TRBV6-1 and TRBJ2-7; D may be TRBD1 or TRBD2 (6 bases each). The V end was cut by 5 bases, the J end by 3 bases, with 23 bases between. Germline CDR1 is MNHNS and CDR2 is SASEGT. This CDR3 region has 17 residues. This CDR3 reads CASSRASGGLYVYEQYF. CDR3 sequence (DNA): TGTGCCAGCAGTAGGGCCTCCGGGGGCTTGTACGTCTACGAGCAGTACTTC.

The table lists this clonotype with many counts. Sequence at one end of the junction differs from germline and may be a read error. The CDR3 DNA sequence: TGTGCCAGCGGTACTTCCGCACCCAACAGTGAAGCTTTCTTT. Protein: CASGTSAPNSEAFF. This rearrangement joins TRBV3-1 to TRBJ1-1, with D uncertain. This CDR3 has 14 amino acids. Germline assignment: CDR1 LGHDT and CDR2 YNNKEL (reference sequence).

This clonotype was observed many times. The J gene is TRBJ2-3, the V gene TRBV2; D not resolved. Deletions cut 6 bases from V and 2 bases from J, with 12 bases between. The germline V gene encodes CDR1 SNHLY and CDR2 FYNNEI. The CDR3 loop spans 14 amino acids. In nucleotides, the CDR3 is TGTGCCAGCAGCCAAAGAGGATACACAGATACGCAGTATTTT. It specifies CASSQRGYTDTQYF. Drawing the rest from reference TRBV2 and TRBJ2-3, the complete variable domain is EPEVTQTPSHQVTQMGQEVILRCVPISNHLYFYWYRQILGQKVEFLVSFYNNEISEKSEIFDDQFSVERPDGSNFTLKIRSTKLEDSAMYFCASSQRGYTDTQYFGPGTRLTVL.

This clonotype was counted a single time. With a much larger clone just one base away, this may be a read error. The chain employs TRBV4-2 and TRBJ2-5; no firm D call. Per the germline V gene, CDR1 is LGHNA and CDR2 is YNFKEQ. The CDR3 spans 13 residues. CDR3: CAGSLGSMETQYF. CDR3 in DNA: TGTGCCGGCAGCCTGGGTTCCATGGAGACCCAGTACTTC.

By share, this clonotype counts as medium-sized (0.01 to 0.1%). The V and J genes are TRBV7-6 and TRBJ2-7, with unresolved D. The CDR3 contains 13 residues. Looked up from germline, CDR1 is SGHVS and CDR2 is FNYEAQ. Trimming pared 3 bases from V and 0 bases from J, leaving 6 bases between. CDR3 residues: CASSLASSYEQYF. CDR3 coding DNA: TGTGCCAGCAGCTTGGCCAGCTCCTACGAGCAGTACTTC.

The genes are TRBV18 and TRBJ2-1, with D possibly being TRBD2 (5 bases). V shed 0 bases and J shed 3 bases, with 12 bases lying between them. The CDR3 runs 16 residues. Germline V gives CDR1 KGHSH, CDR2 LQKENI. CDR3 amino acids: CASSPPVGAVYNEQFF. CDR3 DNA sequence: TGTGCCAGCTCACCACCGGTGGGAGCGGTCTACAATGAGCAGTTCTTC.

Comment on this clonotype: A clone one base away is much larger, so this may be a read error. V and J are TRBV12-3 or TRBV12-4 and TRBJ1-1; 8 bases fit TRBD1. V shed 5 bases, J shed 14 bases, and the junction held 13 bases outside the gene matches. The CDR3 is made up of 13 amino acids. The CDR3 loop is CASSLRTGTKVFF. The CDR3, as DNA: TGTGCCAGCAGTCTCAGGACAGGGACCAAGGTATTCTTT.

This chain uses TRBV7-9 with TRBJ2-3; D may be TRBD1 (6 bases). In germline, CDR1 is SEHNR, CDR2 FQNEAQ (reference sequence). The CDR3 runs 15 residues. Between the trimmed V and J ends, which lost 1 base and 0 bases, there was a span of 8 bases. CDR3 region: CASSLGTVSTDTQYF. The CDR3 coding sequence is TGTGCCAGCAGCTTAGGGACAGTTAGCACAGATACGCAGTATTTT.

Of note for this clonotype: Possible read error: a much larger clone is one base away. The V call is TRBV5-1, the J call TRBJ2-1; 13 bases match TRBD2. Germline V gives CDR1 SGHRS, CDR2 YFSETQ. The CDR3 has 16 residues. CDR3 coding DNA: TGCGCCAGCAGGCGGACTAGCGGGGGCACCTACAATAAGCAGTTCTTC. It yields the protein CASRRTSGGTYNKQFF.

This clonotype was observed at least ten times. The chain employs TRBV5-1 and TRBJ1-1; no firm D call. This CDR3 spans 11 amino acids. The germline gives CDR1 SGHRS, CDR2 YFSETQ. V was shortened by 3 bases and J by 3 bases, with 3 bases between the two germline ends. Here the CDR3 reads CASSSDTEAFF. CDR3 nucleotide sequence: TGCGCCAGCAGCTCCGACACTGAAGCTTTCTTT.

This clonotype was seen at least ten times. The chain uses TRBV4-3 and TRBJ2-3; 13 bases match TRBD2. The germline gives CDR1 LGHNA, CDR2 YSLEER. The CDR3 is made up of 18 amino acids. Unmatched junction bases numbered 7, after V lost 0 bases and J lost 4 bases. Here the CDR3 reads CASSQDWGLAGRADTQYF. For the CDR3, the DNA is TGCGCCAGCAGCCAAGACTGGGGACTAGCGGGGAGGGCAGATACGCAGTATTTT.

This clonotype was found many times. The rearrangement links TRBV2 to TRBJ1-2; no definite D call. The CDR3 consists of 14 residues. Trimming shortened V by 7 bases and J by 1 base, and 13 bases separated the two germline ends. The germline V gene has CDR1 SNHLY and CDR2 FYNNEI. CDR3 in DNA: TGTGCCAGCACCCGGACGGATTTTAACTATGGCTACACCTTC. Translation: CASTRTDFNYGYTF.

This clonotype was seen at least ten times. V is TRBV20-1 and J is TRBJ1-5, with D possibly being TRBD1 (5 bases). V lost 3 bases to trimming and J lost 7 bases, with 13 bases between them. Germline V gene sequence: CDR1 DFQATT, CDR2 SNEGSKA (reference sequence). The CDR3 is 13 residues long. The CDR3 DNA follows: TGCAGTGCTAGGGGGGGGACTACGCAGCCCCAGCATTTT. Encoded protein: CSARGGTTQPQHF.

About this clonotype itself: This clone may be a read error of a much larger clone one base away. The chain has TRBV6-1 and TRBJ2-3, with 8 nucleotides matching TRBD1. Germline assignment: CDR1 MNHNS and CDR2 SASEGT. V lost 10 bases to trimming and J lost 0 bases; unmatched junction nucleotides: 3. The CDR3 runs 13 residues. DNA for the CDR3: TGTGCCATTTGGACAGGGAGCACAGATACGCAGTATTTT. This codes for CAIWTGSTDTQYF.

This clonotype was counted many times. V and J are TRBV7-2 and TRBJ2-1; 9 bases align to TRBD2. The V gene end was trimmed by 2 bases and the J gene end by 7 bases; junction bases not matched to a gene: 6. CDR1 SGHTA and CDR2 FQGNSA come from the germline V gene. This CDR3 contains 15 residues. CDR3: CASSLSSGSINEQFF. The DNA for the CDR3 is TGTGCCAGCAGCTTAAGTAGCGGGAGCATAAATGAGCAGTTCTTC.

This sequence joins TRBV19 and TRBJ1-1; possible D gene TRBD1, 5 bases. From germline, CDR1 is LNHDA and CDR2 SQIVND (reference sequence). This CDR3 spans 13 amino acids. V was trimmed by 8 bases and J by 3 bases, leaving 13 bases between them. The CDR3 loop is CASQRGRDTEAFF. The CDR3 region has the DNA TGTGCCAGTCAACGGGGGAGGGACACTGAAGCTTTCTTT.

With respect to this clonotype: One junction end does not reproduce the germline sequence, and a read error may be involved. The gene calls are TRBV6-2 or TRBV6-3 and TRBJ2-1; 9 bases agree with TRBD1. CDR1 is MNHEY and CDR2 is SVGEGT in the germline V gene. The CDR3 length is 14 residues. In DNA, the CDR3 is TGTGCCAGCGGCTCGGGACAGGGAAGTCCAACCCGGCTCTTC. Protein sequence: CASGSGQGSPTRLF.

Many counts were recorded for this clonotype. The chain joins TRBV9 to TRBJ2-3, with a possible D match to TRBD2 (5 bases). From germline, CDR1 is SGDLS and CDR2 YYNGEE. V lost 1 base, J lost 4 bases, and 7 bases lay in between. The CDR3 is made up of 13 amino acids. The CDR3 sequence is CASSVWEPDTQYF. DNA for the CDR3: TGTGCCAGCAGCGTATGGGAGCCAGATACGCAGTATTTT. Together with reference TRBV9 and TRBJ2-3, the CDR3 gives the full variable domain: DSGVTQTPKHLITATGQRVTLRCSPRSGDLSVYWYQQSLDQGLQFLIQYYNGEERAKGNILERFSAQQFPDLHSELNLSSLELGDSALYFCASSVWEPDTQYFGPGTRLTVL.

The chain uses TRBV13 and TRBJ2-1; TRBD2 agrees at 9 bases. This CDR3 is 15 amino acids long. Germline V gene lookup returns CDR1 PRHDT and CDR2 FYEKMQ (reference sequence). Trimming at V came to 2 bases and at J to 6 bases, leaving 5 bases not matched to a gene. CDR3 residues: CASSLQLAGINEQFF. CDR3 nucleotides: TGTGCCAGCAGCTTACAACTAGCGGGTATCAATGAGCAGTTCTTC.

There are many counts of this clonotype. V usage is TRBV2 and J usage is TRBJ2-7; D is perhaps TRBD1 (5 bases). This CDR3 is built from 16 residues. Deletions cut 6 bases from V and 7 bases from J, with 25 bases between. Looked up from germline, CDR1 is SNHLY and CDR2 is FYNNEI. The CDR3 sequence: CASRLTVFGTTGEQYF. The CDR3, as DNA: TGTGCCAGCAGATTGACAGTTTTTGGCACCACCGGGGAGCAGTACTTC.

The table lists this clonotype with a few counts. The CDR3 carries no conserved terminal phenylalanine or tryptophan, so it likely arises from a read error. The rearrangement links TRBV18 to TRBJ2-7, with 9 positions matching TRBD1. The CDR3 covers 13 residues. J was trimmed by 5 bases and V by 5 bases; bases with no gene match: 4. Germline-derived CDR1 and CDR2 are KGHSH and LQKENI. CDR3 sequence reads: CASSTTGGNEQYL. The CDR3 DNA reads as TGTGCCAGCTCAACGACAGGGGGAAACGAGCAGTACCTC.

This clonotype was found a few times. This rearrangement joins TRBV5-1 to TRBJ2-5, with a tentative D call TRBD1 (6 bases). The V end lost 4 bases, the J end lost 5 bases, and 18 bases lay between the germline ends. The CDR3 loop spans 15 amino acids. The germline V gene has CDR1 SGHRS and CDR2 YFSETQ. This chain's CDR3 is CASSLTGTALETQYF. CDR3 nucleotides: TGCGCCAGCAGCCTAACAGGGACCGCCCTGGAGACCCAGTACTTC. Based on the CDR3 plus reference TRBV5-1 and TRBJ2-5, the full variable domain is KAGVTQTPRYLIKTRGQQVTLSCSPISGHRSVSWYQQTPGQGLQFLFEYFSETQRNKGNFPGRFSGRQFSNSRSEMNVSTLELGDSALYLCASSLTGTALETQYFGPGTRLLVL.

This clonotype was picked up many times. The chain has TRBV30 and TRBJ1-5, with 10 nucleotides matching TRBD1. Germline-derived CDR1 and CDR2 are GTSNPN and SVGIG (reference sequence). V shed 2 bases, J shed 0 bases, and the junction held 7 bases outside the gene matches. The CDR3 spans 17 residues. CDR3 amino acids: CAWSKETGGNSNQPQHF. CDR3 in DNA: TGTGCCTGGAGTAAGGAGACAGGGGGCAATAGCAATCAGCCCCAGCATTTT.

Many counts were recorded for this clonotype. The chain is built from TRBV4-2 and TRBJ2-2; D perhaps matches TRBD1 (8 bases). With 1 base removed from V and 4 bases from J, the gap between germline ends came to 13 bases. Germline CDR1 reads LGHNA; CDR2 reads YNFKEQ. This CDR3 contains 16 residues. CDR3 loop: CASSQVQGGGTGELFF. The CDR3 nucleotides are TGTGCCAGCAGCCAAGTACAGGGGGGGGGCACCGGGGAGCTGTTTTTT.

This clonotype has only a few counts. A much larger clone lies a single base off, so this may be a read error. The chain is built from TRBV24-1 and TRBJ2-7, with no clear D. The CDR3 is made up of 12 amino acids. Germline lookup yields CDR1 KGHDR and CDR2 SFDVKD. CDR3 in amino acids: CASSEATYEQYF. CDR3 nucleotide sequence: TGTGCCTCCAGTGAAGCAACCTACGAGCAGTACTTC.

This clonotype was detected many times. The chain couples TRBV29-1 to TRBJ2-5; 7 bases map to TRBD1. With V trimmed by 0 bases and J by 3 bases, 10 bases remained unmatched. The CDR3 consists of 16 residues. Germline-derived CDR1 and CDR2 are SQVTM and ANQGSEA. CDR3 residues: CSVEDVRDSLEETQYF. Written as DNA, the CDR3 is TGCAGCGTTGAAGATGTCCGGGACAGCCTAGAAGAGACCCAGTACTTC.

This clonotype was seen only a few times. In nucleotides, the CDR3 is TGTGCCAGCAGTTTTCACCCTGGGCTAGCGGGGGTTACCCAGTACTTC. Protein sequence: CASSFHPGLAGVTQYF. The chain joins TRBV11-2 to TRBJ2-5; 10 positions match TRBD2. J gave up 8 bases and V 6 bases, and 15 bases lay outside the gene matches. The CDR3 runs to 16 residues. From germline, CDR1 is SGHAT and CDR2 FQNNGV. Based on the CDR3 plus reference TRBV11-2 and TRBJ2-5, the full variable domain is EAGVAQSPRYKIIEKRQSVAFWCNPISGHATLYWYQQILGQGPKLLIQFQNNGVVDDSQLPKDRFSAERLKGVDSTLKIQPAKLEDSAVYLCASSFHPGLAGVTQYFGPGTRLLVL.

This clonotype was seen ten or more times. The CDR3 coding sequence is TGCGCCAGCAGCATACGGACAGGGTCAATGGTCGCAGATACGCAGTATTTT. It translates to CASSIRTGSMVADTQYF. The chain couples TRBV5-1 to TRBJ2-3; 8 bases fit TRBD1. With 4 bases clipped from V and 4 bases from J, the junction kept 14 bases outside the gene matches. Germline V gene data show CDR1 as SGHRS and CDR2 as YFSETQ. CDR3 length: 17 residues.

Points on this clonotype: This could be a read error, since a much larger clone is one nucleotide away. The J gene is TRBJ2-7, the V gene TRBV19; 8 positions match TRBD1. This CDR3 spans 15 amino acids. Germline-derived CDR1 and CDR2 are LNHDA and SQIVND (reference sequence). The CDR3 protein is CVSSISGTGYYEQYF. CDR3 DNA sequence: TGTGTCAGTAGTATTTCCGGGACAGGCTACTACGAGCAGTACTTC.

In regard to this clonotype: This clone may be a read error of a much larger clone one base away. V is TRBV29-1 and J is TRBJ1-5; a weak D match, TRBD1 (5 bases). Germline V gene lookup returns CDR1 SQVTM and CDR2 ANQGSEA. The CDR3 length is 13 residues. The CDR3 reads CSVGGFSSQPQHF. DNA of the CDR3: TGCAGCGTTGGGGGGTTTAGCAGTCAGCCCCAGCATTTT.

A remark on this clonotype: A much larger clone lies one base from this, so it may be a read error. This chain connects TRBV6-2 or TRBV6-3 to TRBJ1-4; D is possibly TRBD1 (6 bases). The germline V gene encodes CDR1 MNHEY and CDR2 SVGEGT. CDR3 length equals 18 residues. CDR3 amino acids: CASSYGGQRTTFNEKPFF. The CDR3 bases are TGTGCCAGCAGTTACGGGGGGCAGAGGACAACTTTTAATGAAAAACCGTTTTTT.